Each of the 13 T cell receptor beta chains below was sequenced from the same sample in a study of healthy donors' naive CD4 and CD8 T cells. Starting from approximately 500 ng of total RNA, TCR libraries were made with linear amplification. In TCRdb, the reads were re-called with MiXCR into one record per CDR3 protein. This table has some 190,000 distinct CDR3 sequences, 74% appearing once. Sequencing was done on a sample of naive CD4+ and CD8+ T cells sorted from blood, pooled from several donors. The source of these receptors is a pool of human donors in good health; the sample pools cells from several healthy donors.

This clonotype was observed a few times. The chain combines TRBV29-1 with TRBJ2-5, with TRBD2 as a possible D gene (5 bases). The germline CDR1 and CDR2 sequences are SQVTM and ANQGSEA. V was clipped by 3 bases and J by 0 bases, with 8 bases between them. The CDR3 is 13 residues long. The CDR3 sequence is CSVDGMYQETQYF. CDR3 DNA sequence: TGCAGCGTTGACGGGATGTACCAAGAGACCCAGTACTTC.

This chain joins TRBV7-2 and TRBJ1-2; D may be TRBD1 (5 bases). This CDR3 contains 15 residues. The germline V gene encodes CDR1 SGHTA and CDR2 FQGNSA. V dropped 5 bases and J dropped 0 bases, with 13 bases sitting between them. CDR3 DNA: TGTGCCAGCAGCCCCCACAGGCTGCCTAACTATGGCTACACCTTC. It specifies CASSPHRLPNYGYTF.

CDR3 sequence: CSVILGQGYGYTF. DNA for the CDR3: TGCAGCGTTATACTCGGACAGGGTTATGGCTACACCTTC. The gene calls are TRBV29-1 and TRBJ1-2, with 8 bases lining up with TRBD1. Germline V gives CDR1 SQVTM, CDR2 ANQGSEA. The CDR3 runs 13 residues. J lost 5 bases, V lost 5 bases, and 7 bases had no gene match. The variable domain in full, with the rest retrieved from reference TRBV29-1 and TRBJ1-2, is SAVISQKPSRDICQRGTSLTIQCQVDSQVTMMFWYRQQPGQSLTLIATANQGSEATYESGFVIDKFPISRPNLTFSTLTVSNMSPEDSSIYLCSVILGQGYGYTFGSGTRLTVV.

This chain links TRBV5-4 with TRBJ2-7; D is undetermined. Germline V lookup: CDR1 SGHNT, CDR2 YYREEE (reference sequence). There are 15 residues in the CDR3. Trimming took 2 bases from V and 5 from J, leaving 17 bases between them. DNA of the CDR3: TGTGCCAGCAGCTTCGAGGCCGGTTCTGTGCACGAGCAGTACTTC. Translating gives CASSFEAGSVHEQYF. The variable domain in full, with the rest retrieved from reference TRBV5-4 and TRBJ2-7, is ETGVTQSPTHLIKTRGQQVTLRCSSQSGHNTVSWYQQALGQGPQFIFQYYREEENGRGNFPPRFSGLQFPNYSSELNVNALELDDSALYLCASSFEAGSVHEQYFGPGTRLTVT.

DNA for the CDR3: TGTGCCAGCTCACCAAGAAACATCCCCACAGATACGCAGTATTTT. This gives the protein CASSPRNIPTDTQYF. The gene calls are TRBV18 and TRBJ2-3, with D unclear. The V gene lost 2 bases and the J gene lost 2 bases, with 11 bases spanning the gap. This CDR3 has 15 amino acids. CDR1 and CDR2 from the germline V gene are KGHSH and LQKENI. Using reference TRBV18 and TRBJ2-3 for the parts outside the CDR3, the full variable domain is NAGVMQNPRHLVRRRGQEARLRCSPMKGHSHVYWYRQLPEEGLKFMVYLQKENIIDESGMPKERFSAEFPKEGPSILRIQQVVRGDSAAYFCASSPRNIPTDTQYFGPGTRLTVL.

This clonotype was counted a few times. This sequence joins TRBV27 and TRBJ2-7; TRBD1 matches at 10 bases. This CDR3 spans 14 amino acids. Germline CDR1 reads MNHEY; CDR2 reads SMNVEV (reference sequence). V lost 6 bases and J lost 3; bases outside the gene matches: 5. The CDR3 is CASSWGQGYYEQYF. The CDR3 bases are TGTGCCAGCAGCTGGGGACAGGGGTACTACGAGCAGTACTTC.

This chain joins TRBV5-1 and TRBJ2-3; D may match TRBD1 or TRBD2 (5 bases each). V was clipped by 1 base and J by 2 bases, with 17 bases between them. Germline V gives CDR1 SGHRS, CDR2 YFSETQ. The CDR3 covers 17 residues. CDR3 in DNA: TGCGCCAGCAGCTTGACGCCAGAGGGGTTGGTCACAGATACGCAGTATTTT. Its protein product is CASSLTPEGLVTDTQYF.

This chain links TRBV20-1 with TRBJ1-1; D is perhaps TRBD1 (5 bases). Germline V lookup: CDR1 DFQATT, CDR2 SNEGSKA (reference sequence). The CDR3 totals 14 residues. Deletions cut 5 bases from V and 1 base from J, with 14 bases between. The CDR3 coding sequence is TGCAGTGCTGAATTGAGGGGATCGAACACTGAAGCTTTCTTT. It translates to CSAELRGSNTEAFF.

The chain combines TRBV19 with TRBJ1-2, with a tentative D call TRBD1 (5 bases). Trimming cost V 0 bases and J 8 bases, with 16 bases left between them. Germline CDR1 and CDR2: LNHDA and SQIVND (reference sequence). The CDR3 totals 15 residues. CDR3 sequence reads: CASSIDPAGLGGYTF. The CDR3 DNA reads as TGTGCCAGTAGTATAGATCCCGCGGGGCTTGGAGGCTACACCTTC.

The chain joins TRBV29-1 to TRBJ2-3, with unresolved D. Trimming took off 8 bases at V and 2 bases at J, with 14 bases between the two ends. CDR1 is SQVTM and CDR2 is ANQGSEA in the germline V gene. CDR3 length: 13 residues. In DNA form, the CDR3 reads TGCAGCCTCGTACTGGATAACACAGATACGCAGTATTTT. It codes for CSLVLDNTDTQYF.

This clonotype was recorded only once. The DNA of the CDR3 is TGCAGCGCCGTTAAGACAGGGGGCAGCACCGGGGAGCTGTTTTTT. Translated: CSAVKTGGSTGELFF. The chain links TRBV29-1 to TRBJ2-2, with 10 bases that match TRBD1. V lost 7 bases to trimming and J lost 4 bases; unmatched junction nucleotides: 9. The CDR3 has 15 amino acids. The germline V gene encodes CDR1 SQVTM and CDR2 ANQGSEA.

The chain combines TRBV6-6 with TRBJ1-5, with D perhaps TRBD1 (6 bases). Germline V gene sequence: CDR1 MNHNY, CDR2 SVGAGI (reference sequence). V lost 5 bases and J lost 3, with 8 bases in between. The CDR3 is made up of 13 amino acids. Here the CDR3 reads CASSGTPNQPQHF. The CDR3 DNA sequence: TGTGCCAGCAGTGGGACACCCAATCAGCCCCAGCATTTT.

CDR3 region: CASSLLQGADETQYF. CDR3 bases: TGTGCCAGTAGTTTATTACAGGGGGCCGACGAGACCCAGTACTTC. J is TRBJ2-5 and V is TRBV19, with 9 bases matching TRBD1. Germline values: CDR1 LNHDA, CDR2 SQIVND (reference sequence). Unmatched junction bases numbered 9, after V lost 5 bases and J lost 5 bases. The CDR3 covers 15 residues. The full variable domain, its missing parts supplied by reference TRBV19 and TRBJ2-5, is DGGITQSPKYLFRKEGQNVTLSCEQNLNHDAMYWYRQDPGQGLRLIYYSQIVNDFQKGDIAEGYSVSREKKESFPLTVTSAQKNPTAFYLCASSLLQGADETQYFGPGTRLLVL.